This TCR beta chain is from a study of shared clonotypes between healthy human individuals. The study used 83 million or so PBMCs per unsorted sample for genomic DNA. CDR1 MNHEY and CDR2 SMNVEV come from the germline V gene (reference sequence). V dropped 2 bases and J dropped 1; count of bases not matched to a gene: 1. The CDR3 contains 15 residues. This clone occurred a few times. Libraries were prepared by immunoSEQ multiplex PCR; TCRdb keeps only in-frame clonotypes and omits some of them. The sample has more than 450,000 clones, 75% to 85% seen once; the top ten hold about an eighth. The sequence was collected from a woman aged 40 to 50 in good health. Some clones in this sample may be carry-over from other donors' samples. This chain uses TRBV27 with TRBJ2-3, with 9 bases fitting TRBD2. Sequenced: PBMCs. The CDR3 sequence: CASSLIAGGTDTQYF. The CDR3 DNA reads as TGTGCCAGCAGTTTAATAGCGGGAGGCACAGATACGCAGTATTTT.